Here is one T cell receptor (beta chain) with its context. One entry per CDR3 protein results from TCRdb running MiXCR on the RT-PCR reads. The data hold approximately 99,000 distinct CDR3 sequences, with about a third observed a single time. The record originates from a study of patients and donors after allogeneic stem cell transplantation. CDR1 and CDR2 from the germline V gene are MDHEN and SYDVKM. The CDR3 loop spans 12 amino acids. V shed 11 bases and J shed 9 bases, with 14 bases lying between them. This chain links TRBV28 with TRBJ1-6; D possibly corresponds to TRBD1 (6 bases). The specimen sequenced was blood, either unsorted or a sorted T cell fraction (not recorded which). The source of this sequence is a human donor who was either an allogeneic HSCT recipient or a stem cell or donor lymphocyte infusion donor (not recorded which). It is not recorded whose cells these are; they may come from a transplant donor. The CDR3 DNA reads TGTGCCTGGGGGGGGGCAGGTTCACCCCTCCACTTT. It translates to CAWGGAGSPLHF.